The 22 T cell receptor beta chains below come from one sample, sequenced in a study of CDR3 diversity in severe acne. Via MiXCR, TCRdb re-called the PCR reads, giving one row per CDR3 protein. The table has about 97,000 distinct CDR3 sequences, around 56% seen once; the top ten hold around 12%. The specimen sequenced was blood. The receptors derive from a male donor with acne.

The rearrangement joins TRBV10-3 to TRBJ2-2, with D perhaps TRBD2 (6 bases). The CDR3 covers 14 residues. CDR1 ENHRY and CDR2 SYGVKD come from the germline V gene. Trimming pared 7 bases from V and 2 bases from J, leaving 11 bases between. The CDR3 nucleotides read TGTGCCATCAAGGTAGCGGTCAACACCGGGGAGCTGTTTTTT. Translation: CAIKVAVNTGELFF.

This clonotype was picked up many times. The rearrangement joins TRBV7-2 to TRBJ2-1; D is perhaps TRBD2 (5 bases). Germline V CDR1 and CDR2: SGHTA, FQGNSA. Trimming cost V 3 bases and J 8 bases, with 17 bases left between them. CDR3 length: 15 amino acids. CDR3 in amino acids: CASSLDWRVSHEQFF. The CDR3 nucleotides read TGTGCCAGCAGCTTGGACTGGCGGGTCAGCCATGAGCAGTTCTTC.

This clonotype occurred many times. The chain uses TRBV4-1 and TRBJ2-7; a weak D match, TRBD1 (6 bases). V was cut by 0 bases and J by 5 bases, with 14 bases left in between. The CDR3 is 15 residues long. The V gene's germline CDR1 is MGHRA and CDR2 YSYEKL. This CDR3 reads CASSQDRDIEDEQYF. CDR3 coding DNA: TGCGCCAGCAGCCAAGACCGGGACATTGAGGACGAGCAGTACTTC.

This clonotype was seen many times. The rearrangement links TRBV6-1 to TRBJ2-3, with D perhaps given as TRBD1 or TRBD2 (5 bases each). Between the trimmed V and J ends, which lost 10 bases and 2 bases, there was a span of 16 bases. The CDR3 consists of 14 residues. CDR1 and CDR2 (germline): MNHNS, SASEGT. The DNA of the CDR3 is TGTGCCACCAAGCAGGGACGGGACACAGATACGCAGTATTTT. Translated, it gives CATKQGRDTDTQYF.

This clonotype was recorded many times. This chain uses TRBV6-6 with TRBJ2-5; D is perhaps TRBD1 (6 bases). CDR1 and CDR2 (germline): MNHNY, SVGAGI (reference sequence). The CDR3 covers 14 residues. The V end lost 2 bases, the J end lost 3 bases, and 10 bases lay between the germline ends. In DNA form, the CDR3 reads TGTGCCAGCAGTTACCCCCGGGACAAAGAGACCCAGTACTTC. Protein product: CASSYPRDKETQYF.

The chain recombines TRBV24-1 with TRBJ1-1; D possibly corresponds to TRBD1 (6 bases). This CDR3 region has 12 residues. The V end lost 9 bases, the J end lost 1 base, and 8 bases lay between the germline ends. Germline V lookup: CDR1 KGHDR, CDR2 SFDVKD. The CDR3 spells CATGGPNTEAFF. The CDR3 coding sequence is TGTGCCACCGGGGGCCCGAACACTGAAGCTTTCTTT.

In this sample, this clonotype turned up a few times. A junction end diverges from the germline sequence, so it may reflect a read error. This chain links TRBV19 with TRBJ1-6, with D unresolved. This CDR3 contains 13 residues. Germline CDR1 and CDR2: LNHDA and SQIVND (reference sequence). The CDR3 is CASGIDARSPLHF. The CDR3 bases are TGTGCCAGTGGTATAGACGCGCGATCACCCCTCCACTTT.

On this clonotype itself: Since a much larger clone is just one base distant, this may be a read error. Given the absence of the conserved phenylalanine or tryptophan at the CDR3 end, a read error is likely. The chain joins TRBV19 to TRBJ1-6; D is possibly TRBD1 (5 bases). Trimming removed 2 bases from V and 0 bases from J, with 8 bases in between. CDR3 length: 16 amino acids. CDR1 and CDR2 from the germline V gene are LNHDA and SQIVND (reference sequence). DNA of the CDR3: TGTGCCAGTAGTATACGACAGAGCTCCTATAATTCACCCCTCCACTCT. It specifies CASSIRQSSYNSPLHS.

The V and J genes are TRBV6-1 and TRBJ2-1, with D uncertain. The CDR3 has 12 amino acids. V lost 7 bases, J lost 9 bases, and 13 bases lay in between. Germline CDR1 reads MNHNS; CDR2 reads SASEGT. CDR3 in amino acids: CASIGTRAEQFF. The CDR3 DNA sequence: TGTGCCAGCATCGGAACAAGGGCTGAGCAGTTCTTC.

The chain carries TRBV12-3 or TRBV12-4 and TRBJ2-5; 8 bases match TRBD2. Losses at the gene ends were 5 bases for V and 5 bases for J; bases not matched to a gene: 7. The CDR3 loop spans 14 amino acids. CDR3 loop: CASSLGLALETQYF. CDR3 sequence (DNA): TGTGCCAGCAGTCTCGGACTAGCCTTGGAGACCCAGTACTTC.

The chain couples TRBV10-1 to TRBJ2-7; 8 bases map to TRBD2. The CDR3 length is 14 residues. From germline, CDR1 is WNHNN and CDR2 SYGVQD (reference sequence). J was trimmed by 2 bases and V by 8 bases; bases with no gene match: 8. CDR3 sequence: CASVSGGVTYEQYF. For the CDR3, the DNA is TGCGCCAGCGTCTCGGGGGGGGTTACCTACGAGCAGTACTTC.

This clonotype qualifies as medium-sized. The chain couples TRBV20-1 to TRBJ1-1, with D possibly being TRBD1 (5 bases). CDR3 length equals 13 residues. Germline V gives CDR1 DFQATT, CDR2 SNEGSKA (reference sequence). Deletions cut 2 bases from V and 6 bases from J, with 13 bases between. CDR3 loop: CSARSYRGPEAFF. CDR3 sequence (DNA): TGCAGTGCTAGATCATACCGGGGACCTGAAGCTTTCTTT.

For this clonotype: A clone one base away is much larger, so this may be a read error. V and J are TRBV4-3 and TRBJ2-7, with TRBD1 matching 7 bases. This CDR3 comprises 16 residues. V was pared by 3 bases and J by 1 base, with 9 bases of the junction left unmatched. Germline lookup yields CDR1 LGHNA and CDR2 YSLEER. The CDR3, as DNA: TGCGCCAGCAGCCATTACCTCGGACAGGATTCCTACGAGCAGTACTTC. This sequence encodes CASSHYLGQDSYEQYF.

This chain joins TRBV29-1 and TRBJ2-5; 7 nucleotides line up with TRBD2. CDR1 and CDR2 from the germline V gene are SQVTM and ANQGSEA. The ends lost 6 bases at V and 5 bases at J; junction bases unmatched: 9. This CDR3 has 13 residues. The DNA of the CDR3 is TGCAGCGTCACCAGGGCGGGAGACGAGACCCAGTACTTC. Residues: CSVTRAGDETQYF.

The J gene is TRBJ2-3, the V gene TRBV2; 7 bases fit TRBD2. The V and J ends lost 4 bases and 6 bases, in that order; junction bases with no gene match: 13. Per germline, CDR1 SNHLY and CDR2 FYNNEI. The CDR3 spans 16 residues. The CDR3 reads CASSGAGEAAPDTQYF. DNA for the CDR3: TGTGCCAGCAGTGGGGCGGGAGAGGCTGCCCCGGATACGCAGTATTTT. The whole variable domain, filled in from reference TRBV2 and TRBJ2-3, reads EPEVTQTPSHQVTQMGQEVILRCVPISNHLYFYWYRQILGQKVEFLVSFYNNEISEKSEIFDDQFSVERPDGSNFTLKIRSTKLEDSAMYFCASSGAGEAAPDTQYFGPGTRLTVL.

Relative to its sample, this clonotype is medium-sized (0.01 to 0.1%). The chain combines TRBV20-1 with TRBJ1-1; D is unresolved. Germline loops: CDR1 DFQATT, CDR2 SNEGSKA (reference sequence). The CDR3 sequence is 13 residues long. Trimming shortened V by 5 bases and J by 3 bases, and 13 bases separated the two germline ends. As DNA, the CDR3 is TGCAGTGCTTTAGGGAGTCCTGACACTGAAGCTTTCTTT. It is translated as CSALGSPDTEAFF.

The chain combines TRBV29-1 with TRBJ1-3, with TRBD1 matching over 8 bases. The germline V gene has CDR1 SQVTM and CDR2 ANQGSEA. The CDR3 totals 14 residues. V trimming: 7 bases; J trimming: 0 bases; junction bases outside the gene matches: 5. This CDR3 reads CSARQGSSGNTIYF. The CDR3 DNA is TGCAGCGCCAGACAGGGGAGCTCTGGAAACACCATATATTTT.

The V gene is TRBV20-1, the J gene TRBJ2-5, with 7 bases matching TRBD2. CDR1 is DFQATT, CDR2 SNEGSKA, per germline (reference sequence). V lost 7 bases, J lost 3 bases, and 8 bases stayed unmatched. The CDR3 is 13 amino acids. CDR3 residues: CSGTSGLEETQYF. CDR3 in DNA: TGCAGTGGTACCTCAGGACTAGAAGAGACCCAGTACTTC.

The gene calls are TRBV7-2 and TRBJ2-1; 9 positions agree with TRBD2. The CDR3 length is 14 residues. After removal of 7 bases from V and 0 bases from J, the junction contained 1 base not matched to a gene. Germline V gene lookup returns CDR1 SGHTA and CDR2 FQGNSA. CDR3 sequence reads: CASKREASYNEQFF. The CDR3 region has the DNA TGTGCCAGCAAGCGGGAGGCCTCCTACAATGAGCAGTTCTTC.

This sequence joins TRBV9 and TRBJ1-3; D remains unclear. Trimming shortened V by 4 bases and J by 4 bases, and 6 bases separated the two germline ends. The CDR3 consists of 12 residues. CDR1 and CDR2 from the germline V gene are SGDLS and YYNGEE. CDR3 region: CASSQGGNTIYF. In DNA form, the CDR3 reads TGTGCCAGCAGCCAAGGAGGAAACACCATATATTTT.

Notes on this clonotype: A much larger clone differs by one base, so this may be a read error. The chain recombines TRBV2 with TRBJ2-5, with a possible D match to TRBD2 (6 bases). The CDR3 sequence is 13 residues long. CDR1 SNHLY and CDR2 FYNNEI come from the germline V gene. The CDR3 here is CTSMRGLQETQYF. CDR3 nucleotides: TGTACCAGCATGAGGGGACTTCAAGAGACCCAGTACTTC. Based on the CDR3 plus reference TRBV2 and TRBJ2-5, the full variable domain is EPEVTQTPSHQVTQMGQEVILRCVPISNHLYFYWYRQILGQKVEFLVSFYNNEISEKSEIFDDQFSVERPDGSNFTLKIRSTKLEDSAMYFCTSMRGLQETQYFGPGTRLLVL.

This clonotype was picked up many times. The V and J genes are TRBV12-3 or TRBV12-4 and TRBJ2-2; TRBD2 matches at 7 bases. After removal of 8 bases from V and 2 bases from J, the junction contained 8 bases not matched to a gene. This CDR3 is 15 amino acids long. CDR3 sequence: CASGESGANTGELFF. The DNA for the CDR3 is TGTGCCAGCGGAGAAAGCGGGGCCAACACCGGGGAGCTGTTTTTT.